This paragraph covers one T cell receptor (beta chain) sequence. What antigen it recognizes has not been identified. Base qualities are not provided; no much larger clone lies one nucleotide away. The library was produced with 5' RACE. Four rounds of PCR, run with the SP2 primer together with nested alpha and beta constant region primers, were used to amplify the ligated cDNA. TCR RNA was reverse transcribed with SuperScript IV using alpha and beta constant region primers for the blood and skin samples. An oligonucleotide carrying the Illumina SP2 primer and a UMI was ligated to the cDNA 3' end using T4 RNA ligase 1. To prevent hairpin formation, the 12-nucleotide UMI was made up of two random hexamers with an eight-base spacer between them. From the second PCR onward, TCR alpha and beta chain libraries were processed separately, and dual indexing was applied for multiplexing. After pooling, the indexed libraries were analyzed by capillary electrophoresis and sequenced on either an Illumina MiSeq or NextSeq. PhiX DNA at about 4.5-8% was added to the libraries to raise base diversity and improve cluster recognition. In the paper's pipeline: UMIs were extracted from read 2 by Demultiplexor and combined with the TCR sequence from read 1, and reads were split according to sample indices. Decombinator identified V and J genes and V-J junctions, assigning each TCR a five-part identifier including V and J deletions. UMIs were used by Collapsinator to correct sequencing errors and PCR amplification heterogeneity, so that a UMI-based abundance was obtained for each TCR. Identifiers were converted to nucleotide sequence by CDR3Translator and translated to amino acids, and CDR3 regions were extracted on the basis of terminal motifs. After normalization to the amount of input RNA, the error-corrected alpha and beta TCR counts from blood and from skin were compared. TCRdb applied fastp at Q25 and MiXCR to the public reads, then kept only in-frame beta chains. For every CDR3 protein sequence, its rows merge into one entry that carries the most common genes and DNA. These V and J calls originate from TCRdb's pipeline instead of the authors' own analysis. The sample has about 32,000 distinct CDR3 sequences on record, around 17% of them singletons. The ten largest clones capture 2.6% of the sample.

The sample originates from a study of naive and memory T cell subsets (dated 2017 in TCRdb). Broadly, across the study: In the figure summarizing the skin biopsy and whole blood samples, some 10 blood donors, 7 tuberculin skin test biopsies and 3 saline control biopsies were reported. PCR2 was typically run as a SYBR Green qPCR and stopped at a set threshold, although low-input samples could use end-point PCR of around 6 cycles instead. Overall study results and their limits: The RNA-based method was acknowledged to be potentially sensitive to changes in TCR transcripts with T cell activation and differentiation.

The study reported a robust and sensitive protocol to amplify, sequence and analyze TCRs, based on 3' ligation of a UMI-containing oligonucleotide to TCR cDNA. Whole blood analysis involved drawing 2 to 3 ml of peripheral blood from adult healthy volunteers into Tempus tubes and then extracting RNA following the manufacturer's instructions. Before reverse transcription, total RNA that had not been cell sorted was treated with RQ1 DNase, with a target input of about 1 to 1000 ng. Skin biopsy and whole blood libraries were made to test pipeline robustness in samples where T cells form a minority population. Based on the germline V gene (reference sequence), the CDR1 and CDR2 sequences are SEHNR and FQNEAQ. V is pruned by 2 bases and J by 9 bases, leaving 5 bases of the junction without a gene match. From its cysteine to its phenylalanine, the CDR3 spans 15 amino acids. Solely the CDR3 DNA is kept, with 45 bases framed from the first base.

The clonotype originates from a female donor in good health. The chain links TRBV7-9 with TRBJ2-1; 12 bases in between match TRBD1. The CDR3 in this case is CASSLWDRGQGEQFF. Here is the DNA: TGTGCCAGCAGCTTATGGGACAGGGGGCAGGGTGAGCAGTTCTTC.